This T cell receptor beta chain was documented in a study of T cell repertoires in cytomegalovirus infection. Study-wide context: TCR beta signatures that were public indicated CMV infection and matching HLA type.

Germline V gene data show CDR1 as DFQATT and CDR2 as SNEGSKA (reference sequence). The J segment lost 10 bases and the V segment lost 3 bases, leaving 9 bases of the junction unmatched. This CDR3 contains 13 residues. TCRdb reprocessed the reads with MiXCR, giving one entry per CDR3 protein. Here the sample spans 200,000 to 250,000 distinct CDR3 sequences, roughly 22% being singletons. The gene calls are TRBV20-1 and TRBJ2-1, with 7 bases that match TRBD2. This TCR was sampled from a human donor in good health (CMV status not recorded). Some clones in this sample may be carry-over from other donors' samples. The specimen sequenced was CD8+ T cells from PBMCs. The CDR3 DNA is TGCAGTGCTAGGGTAATGGGGGGGGTGGAGCAGTTCTTC. Residues: CSARVMGGVEQFF.